A single sample gave rise to the 29 T cell receptor beta chains below, sequenced in a study of blood T cells in healthy people across ages. PCR was performed a second time for about 7 to 11 cycles using a sample-barcoded 5' primer and a J-beta primer mix. TCRdb independently ran MiXCR on the 5' RACE reads; one entry per CDR3 protein. Of over 550,000 distinct CDR3 sequences detected, approximately 30% appear once; the ten largest clones hold about 15%. Input material: blood. These receptors were collected from an elderly woman in good health.

In its sample, this clonotype was seen many times. This chain's CDR3 is CASSQELVGAEQFF. CDR3 in DNA: TGTGCCAGCAGCCAAGAATTAGTGGGTGCTGAGCAGTTCTTC. V usage is TRBV3-1 and J usage is TRBJ2-1; the D is unclear. Germline V gene lookup returns CDR1 LGHDT and CDR2 YNNKEL (reference sequence). Deletions cut 0 bases from V and 9 bases from J, with 12 bases between. This CDR3 has 14 amino acids.

With respect to this clonotype: A much larger clone sits a single nucleotide away, making a read error possible. The missing conserved phenylalanine or tryptophan at the end of this CDR3 makes a read error likely. The chain joins TRBV28 to TRBJ2-1, with D possibly TRBD1 on 6 matching bases. V lost 6 bases and J 8 bases, leaving 17 bases between the germline ends. This CDR3 region has 14 residues. Germline V CDR1 and CDR2: MDHEN, SYDVKM. The CDR3 DNA sequence: TGTGCCAGCAGAACCGGGACACCCTCGGATGAGCAGTTCGTC. Its translation is CASRTGTPSDEQFV.

This chain connects TRBV28 to TRBJ2-2; D is undetermined. This CDR3 has 14 residues. The germline CDR1 and CDR2 sequences are MDHEN and SYDVKM. Trimming left V 3 bases short and J 3 bases short, with 8 bases between. The CDR3 coding sequence is TGTGCCAGCAGTTTGGGGTTATACACCGGGGAGCTGTTTTTT. It specifies CASSLGLYTGELFF.

This clonotype has a handful of counts. The chain carries TRBV20-1 and TRBJ2-7, with 9 bases identical to TRBD2. The CDR3 runs 16 residues. Germline CDR1 reads DFQATT; CDR2 reads SNEGSKA (reference sequence). V gave up 0 bases and J gave up 2 bases; unmatched junction bases: 8. As DNA, the CDR3 is TGCAGTGCTAGAGAAAGGAGCGGGGGGCCGGCCTACGAGCAGTACTTC. Amino acids: CSARERSGGPAYEQYF.

This clonotype has at least ten counts. The chain links TRBV5-1 to TRBJ2-7; 7 bases map to TRBD2. The germline V gene encodes CDR1 SGHRS and CDR2 YFSETQ. The CDR3 spans 15 residues. The V gene end was trimmed by 5 bases and the J gene end by 6 bases; junction bases not matched to a gene: 14. CDR3 DNA sequence: TGCGCCAGCAGTACGGGGGGTAAGGAACTACGCGAGCAGTACTTC. Translating gives CASSTGGKELREQYF. The whole variable domain, filled in from reference TRBV5-1 and TRBJ2-7, reads KAGVTQTPRYLIKTRGQQVTLSCSPISGHRSVSWYQQTPGQGLQFLFEYFSETQRNKGNFPGRFSGRQFSNSRSEMNVSTLELGDSALYLCASSTGGKELREQYFGPGTRLTVT.

This clonotype showed up many times. The chain is built from TRBV7-3 and TRBJ2-7, with a weak D call TRBD1 (6 bases). This CDR3 has 15 residues. Per the germline V gene, CDR1 is SGHTA and CDR2 is FQGTGA. The ends were cut back, 1 base at V and 0 bases at J, with 10 bases in the middle. The chain's CDR3 is CASSLRDTNSYEQYF. The CDR3, as DNA: TGTGCCAGCAGCTTAAGGGACACAAACTCCTACGAGCAGTACTTC.

This chain links TRBV7-9 with TRBJ1-5; tentative D call: TRBD1 (6 bases). The germline gives CDR1 SEHNR, CDR2 FQNEAQ (reference sequence). V was trimmed by 5 bases and J by 3 bases, leaving 11 bases between them. This CDR3 comprises 14 residues. CDR3 DNA sequence: TGTGCCAGCAGCGATGGGGGGGCCAATCAGCCCCAGCATTTT. This sequence encodes CASSDGGANQPQHF.

The chain uses TRBV12-3 or TRBV12-4 and TRBJ2-1, with D unclear. This CDR3 is built from 13 residues. The ends were cut back, 6 bases at V and 10 bases at J, with 16 bases in the middle. CDR3 DNA: TGTGCCAGCAGCTTTTACCTGGCAGGAGAGCAGTTCTTC. This translates into CASSFYLAGEQFF.

On this clonotype: A much bigger clone sits one base away, suggesting this may be a read error. The V gene is TRBV24-1, the J gene TRBJ2-5, with D possibly being TRBD1 or TRBD2 (6 bases each). Germline V gene data show CDR1 as KGHDR and CDR2 as SFDVKD. The CDR3 extends over 17 amino acids. Trimming left V 2 bases short and J 11 bases short, with 26 bases between. The CDR3: CATSDSGGGPYYNEQYF. CDR3 DNA sequence: TGTGCCACCAGTGATTCAGGAGGGGGGCCGTATTACAATGAGCAGTACTTC.

Note on this clonotype: This could be a read error, since a much larger clone is one nucleotide away. This chain connects TRBV6-1 to TRBJ2-7, with D unresolved. Between the trimmed V and J ends, which lost 5 bases and 7 bases, there was a span of 15 bases. The CDR3 extends over 13 amino acids. CDR1 is MNHNS, CDR2 SASEGT, per germline. As DNA, the CDR3 is TGTGCCAGCAGTTCAACTCATAACAATGAGCAGTACTTC. Its translation is CASSSTHNNEQYF.

The chain carries TRBV30 and TRBJ2-3; TRBD2 is a possible D gene (6 bases). This CDR3 contains 12 residues. Trimming shortened V by 7 bases and J by 7 bases, and 15 bases separated the two germline ends. Germline values: CDR1 GTSNPN, CDR2 SVGIG (reference sequence). In nucleotides, the CDR3 is TGTGCCTTTGGGGGGTTGGGGAATACGCAGTATTTT. This gives the protein CAFGGLGNTQYF.

This chain joins TRBV11-1 and TRBJ2-1; the match to TRBD2 covers 9 bases. The CDR3 covers 16 residues. V lost 4 bases and J lost 7; bases outside the gene matches: 11. Germline lookup yields CDR1 SGHAT and CDR2 FQDESV (reference sequence). DNA for the CDR3: TGTGCCAGCAGCTCTTATAGCGGGAGTAAGAGAAATGAGCAGTTCTTC. Translated: CASSSYSGSKRNEQFF.

This chain uses TRBV12-3 or TRBV12-4 with TRBJ1-2; tentatively, D is TRBD1 (6 bases). With 6 bases removed from V and 6 bases from J, the gap between germline ends came to 14 bases. The length of the CDR3 is 13 residues. CDR3 sequence reads: CASSQTTGHGYTF. CDR3 nucleotide sequence: TGTGCCAGCAGCCAGACTACAGGGCATGGCTACACCTTC.

The V call is TRBV6-5, the J call TRBJ1-1; D perhaps matches TRBD1 (5 bases). The CDR3 has 13 amino acids. V was clipped by 4 bases and J by 7 bases, with 13 bases between them. In germline, CDR1 is MNHEY, CDR2 SVGAGI. The CDR3 loop is CASSWAYGGEAFF. The CDR3 DNA is TGTGCCAGCAGTTGGGCTTACGGGGGTGAAGCTTTCTTT.

There are many counts of this clonotype. The chain employs TRBV12-3 or TRBV12-4 and TRBJ2-7, with TRBD1 identical over 7 bases. J was trimmed by 5 bases and V by 3 bases; bases with no gene match: 13. The CDR3 runs 16 residues. The CDR3 spells CASSFGRGTSRHEQYF. The CDR3 coding sequence is TGTGCCAGCAGTTTTGGCAGGGGGACAAGCCGTCACGAGCAGTACTTC.

This clonotype was recorded at least ten times. The chain uses TRBV7-9 and TRBJ2-3; D gene uncertain. Germline CDR1 and CDR2: SEHNR and FQNEAQ (reference sequence). The germline V and J ends were trimmed by 8 bases and 4 bases, with 16 bases remaining between them. The CDR3 extends over 14 amino acids. CDR3 loop: CASQKGPLADTQYF. CDR3 nucleotide sequence: TGTGCCAGCCAAAAGGGTCCTTTGGCAGATACGCAGTATTTT.

This clonotype is a singleton in its sample. The chain has TRBV6-5 and TRBJ2-3; D gene ambiguous. This CDR3 has 15 residues. The germline V gene has CDR1 MNHEY and CDR2 SVGAGI. Trimming removed 5 bases at V and 3 bases at J, with 15 bases between. The CDR3 loop is CASSPRISRTDTQYF. The DNA of the CDR3 is TGTGCCAGCAGTCCTAGGATCTCTAGGACAGATACGCAGTATTTT.

As concerns this clonotype: A single base separates this from a much larger clone, so it may be a read error. The genes are TRBV7-2 and TRBJ2-1; TRBD2 matches 7 bases. V was pared by 5 bases and J by 9 bases, with 13 bases of the junction left unmatched. This CDR3 region has 15 residues. Germline V gives CDR1 SGHTA, CDR2 FQGNSA. The CDR3 bases are TGTGCCAGCAGCCCAGAAGCGGGGACCGGCCGTGAGCAGTTCTTC. This sequence encodes CASSPEAGTGREQFF.

This clonotype was seen more than once but under ten times. V and J are TRBV9 and TRBJ2-5; TRBD2 agrees at 10 bases. The germline CDR1 and CDR2 sequences are SGDLS and YYNGEE. Losses at the gene ends were 4 bases for V and 11 bases for J; bases not matched to a gene: 11. CDR3 length: 14 amino acids. In DNA form, the CDR3 reads TGTGCCAGCAGCTCAGCGGGGGGGAACAATGAGCAGTACTTC. Translation gives CASSSAGGNNEQYF.

This clonotype was detected ten times or more. V and J are TRBV4-3 and TRBJ1-2; D not resolved. The V gene's germline CDR1 is LGHNA and CDR2 YSLEER. V was clipped by 0 bases and J by 8 bases, with 19 bases between them. This CDR3 is 16 amino acids long. CDR3: CASSQDAVTAVEGYTF. Written as DNA, the CDR3 is TGCGCCAGCAGCCAAGATGCCGTCACAGCGGTGGAAGGCTACACCTTC.

The V and J genes are TRBV7-6 and TRBJ2-3, with 12 bases fitting TRBD2. The V gene end was trimmed by 5 bases and the J gene end by 5 bases; junction bases not matched to a gene: 8. The CDR3 totals 16 residues. The germline V gene encodes CDR1 SGHVS and CDR2 FNYEAQ. CDR3: CASSPRLAGEVDTQYF. CDR3 in DNA: TGTGCCAGCAGCCCCCGACTAGCGGGAGAGGTAGATACGCAGTATTTT.

In the case of this clonotype: This clone may be a read error of a much larger clone one base away. Written as DNA, the CDR3 is TGTGCCAGCAGCTTAGACAGACATAGCAATCAGCCCCAGCATTTT. Translating it yields CASSLDRHSNQPQHF. The J gene is TRBJ1-5, the V gene TRBV7-2; D is unresolved. The CDR3 covers 15 residues. Trimming removed 1 base at V and 0 bases at J, with 7 bases between. CDR1 SGHTA and CDR2 FQGNSA come from the germline V gene. Full variable domain (missing parts from reference TRBV7-2 and TRBJ1-5): GAGVSQSPSNKVTEKGKDVELRCDPISGHTALYWYRQSLGQGLEFLIYFQGNSAPDKSGLPSDRFSAERTGGSVSTLTIQRTQQEDSAVYLCASSLDRHSNQPQHFGDGTRLSIL.

This clonotype was recorded a few times. The V gene is TRBV20-1, the J gene TRBJ2-1, with 9 bases identical to TRBD2. The length of the CDR3 is 16 residues. The V segment lost 6 bases and the J segment 10 bases; nucleotides outside the gene matches: 19. From germline, CDR1 is DFQATT and CDR2 SNEGSKA (reference sequence). CDR3 residues: CSAPGLAGLNSYEQFF. The CDR3, as DNA: TGCAGTGCCCCCGGGCTAGCGGGGCTCAATTCCTACGAGCAGTTCTTC.

The chain is built from TRBV6-5 and TRBJ1-1; D remains unclear. Germline CDR1 reads MNHEY; CDR2 reads SVGAGI. This CDR3 spans 14 amino acids. V lost 2 bases, J lost 5 bases, and 12 bases lay in between. CDR3 protein: CASSYHLGGTEAFF. The CDR3 nucleotides read TGTGCCAGCAGTTACCACCTCGGAGGTACTGAAGCTTTCTTT.

As to this clonotype: A read error may account for a junction end that differs from germline. The rearrangement joins TRBV27 to TRBJ2-7, with 7 bases matching TRBD2. Germline lookup yields CDR1 MNHEY and CDR2 SMNVEV (reference sequence). The CDR3 consists of 16 residues. CDR3 in DNA: TGTGCCAGCAGTCGAACAGCGGGACGGGGTCTCAACGAGCGGTACTTC. Residues: CASSRTAGRGLNERYF.

The V and J genes are TRBV29-1 and TRBJ2-1; 8 bases agree with TRBD2. The DNA end is more similar to TRBJ2-7, so the J call may be wrong. CDR1 and CDR2 from the germline V gene are SQVTM and ANQGSEA. The length of the CDR3 is 13 residues. The CDR3 DNA follows: TGCAGCGAGTCGGGGGGGTCCTACAATGAGCAGTACTTC. The encoded protein is CSESGGSYNEQYF.

This clonotype was seen many times. The chain employs TRBV20-1 and TRBJ2-6; the D is unclear. V was clipped by 0 bases and J by 4 bases, with 16 bases between them. There are 17 residues in the CDR3. Germline values: CDR1 DFQATT, CDR2 SNEGSKA (reference sequence). The CDR3 sequence: CSARDSSIGTGANVLTF. The CDR3 DNA reads as TGCAGTGCTAGAGATAGCAGTATAGGAACCGGGGCCAACGTCCTGACTTTC.

J is TRBJ1-1 and V is TRBV5-6, with 8 bases that match TRBD1. Trimming at V came to 2 bases and at J to 3 bases, leaving 6 bases not matched to a gene. The CDR3 length is 15 residues. Germline assignment: CDR1 SGHDT and CDR2 YYEEEE. CDR3 nucleotide sequence: TGTGCCAGCAGCTTCTCAGGGGGCGCCGACACTGAAGCTTTCTTT. Protein: CASSFSGGADTEAFF.

This clonotype showed up many times. This chain links TRBV30 with TRBJ2-5, with no clear D. The CDR3 contains 12 residues. The germline V and J ends were trimmed by 3 bases and 5 bases, with 10 bases remaining between them. CDR1 is GTSNPN and CDR2 is SVGIG in the germline V gene (reference sequence). The CDR3 spells CAWSSSGETQYF. The CDR3 DNA follows: TGTGCCTGGAGCTCGAGTGGGGAGACCCAGTACTTC.